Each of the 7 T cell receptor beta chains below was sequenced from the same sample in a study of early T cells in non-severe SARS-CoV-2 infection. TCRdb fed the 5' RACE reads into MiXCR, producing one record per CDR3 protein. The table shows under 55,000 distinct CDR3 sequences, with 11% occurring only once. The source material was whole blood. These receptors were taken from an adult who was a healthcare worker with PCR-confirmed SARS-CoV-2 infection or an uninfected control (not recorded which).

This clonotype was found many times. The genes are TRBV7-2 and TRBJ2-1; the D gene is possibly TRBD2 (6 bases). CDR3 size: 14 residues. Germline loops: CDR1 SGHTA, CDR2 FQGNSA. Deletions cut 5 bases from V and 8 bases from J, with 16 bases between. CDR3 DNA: TGTGCCAGCAGCCCGCGGGGAGGTAGCTATGAGCAGTTCTTC. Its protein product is CASSPRGGSYEQFF.

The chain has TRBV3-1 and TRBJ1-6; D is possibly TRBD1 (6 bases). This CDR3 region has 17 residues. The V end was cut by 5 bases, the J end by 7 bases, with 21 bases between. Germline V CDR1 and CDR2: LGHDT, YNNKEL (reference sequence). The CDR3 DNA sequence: TGTGCCAGCAGCGCGAAGATGTTGACAGGCGGCAATTCACCCCTCCACTTT. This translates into CASSAKMLTGGNSPLHF.

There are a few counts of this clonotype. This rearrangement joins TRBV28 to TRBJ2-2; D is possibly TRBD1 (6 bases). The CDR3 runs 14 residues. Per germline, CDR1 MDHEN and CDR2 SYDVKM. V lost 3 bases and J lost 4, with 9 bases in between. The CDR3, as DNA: TGTGCCAGCAGTTTTCTGGACAGCACCGGGGAGCTGTTTTTT. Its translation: CASSFLDSTGELFF.

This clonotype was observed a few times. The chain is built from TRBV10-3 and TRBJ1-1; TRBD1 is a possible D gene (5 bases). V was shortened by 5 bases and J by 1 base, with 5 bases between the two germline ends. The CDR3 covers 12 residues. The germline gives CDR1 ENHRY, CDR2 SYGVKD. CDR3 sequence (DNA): TGTGCCATCAGTCAGGGGAACACTGAAGCTTTCTTT. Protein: CAISQGNTEAFF.

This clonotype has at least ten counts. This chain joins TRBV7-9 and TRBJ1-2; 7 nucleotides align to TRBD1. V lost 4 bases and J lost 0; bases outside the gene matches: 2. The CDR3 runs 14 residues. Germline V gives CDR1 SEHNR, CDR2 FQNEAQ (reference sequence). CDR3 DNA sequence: TGTGCCAGCAGCTCGACAGGGACTAACTATGGCTACACCTTC. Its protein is CASSSTGTNYGYTF.

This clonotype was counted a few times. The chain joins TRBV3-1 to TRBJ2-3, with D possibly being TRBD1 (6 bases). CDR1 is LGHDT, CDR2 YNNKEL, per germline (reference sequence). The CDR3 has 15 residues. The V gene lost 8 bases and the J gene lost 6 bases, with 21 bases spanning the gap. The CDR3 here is CASGRDVGQGDTQYF. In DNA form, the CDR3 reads TGTGCCAGCGGACGGGACGTGGGGCAGGGGGATACGCAGTATTTT.

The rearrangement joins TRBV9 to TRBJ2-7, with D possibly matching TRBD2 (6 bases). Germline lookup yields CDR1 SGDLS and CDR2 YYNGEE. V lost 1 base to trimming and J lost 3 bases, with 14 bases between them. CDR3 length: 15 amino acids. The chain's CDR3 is CASSVQAGSNYEQYF. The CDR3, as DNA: TGTGCCAGCAGCGTACAGGCCGGGAGTAACTACGAGCAGTACTTC.